The 17 T cell receptor beta chains in this list originate from one sample, sequenced in a study of technical replicates of blood from a handful of donors. Here immunoSEQ multiplex PCR was the method, and the copy in TCRdb shows in-frame clones only, minus some. The sample yields about 15,000 clones, around 86% seen once. The sample comprised PBMCs. All receptors derive from a human donor in good health.

In its sample, this clone was seen a few times. The chain joins TRBV11-3 to TRBJ2-7; 7 bases line up with TRBD1. Germline V gene sequence: CDR1 SGHNT, CDR2 YENEEA. The CDR3 covers 14 residues. Losses at the gene ends were 1 base for V and 5 bases for J; bases not matched to a gene: 5. The CDR3 loop reads CASSLGQGLDEQYF. Here the CDR3 DNA reads TGTGCCAGCAGCTTAGGACAGGGTCTGGACGAGCAGTACTTC.

The chain uses TRBV19 and TRBJ2-5; 7 bases are shared with TRBD2. CDR3 size: 14 residues. The germline V gene encodes CDR1 LNHDA and CDR2 SQIVND (reference sequence). The V gene end was trimmed by 3 bases and the J gene end by 6 bases; junction bases not matched to a gene: 7. Written as DNA, the CDR3 is TGTGCCAGTAGTATGGGGGTCGGGGGGAAGACCCAGTACTTC. Its translation: CASSMGVGGKTQYF.

V gene TRBV6-1 combines with J gene TRBJ2-7; 11 bases are a match to TRBD2. The germline V gene has CDR1 MNHNS and CDR2 SASEGT. The CDR3 length is 13 residues. V shed 6 bases, J shed 4 bases, and the junction held 2 bases outside the gene matches. CDR3 in DNA: TGTGCCAGCAGACTAGCGGGAGTTTACGAGCAGTACTTC. Residues: CASRLAGVYEQYF.

This chain links TRBV29-1 with TRBJ2-2, with 8 bases aligning to TRBD2. J lost 5 bases, V lost 3 bases, and 8 bases had no gene match. Germline CDR1 reads SQVTM; CDR2 reads ANQGSEA. The CDR3 has 15 residues. CDR3 coding DNA: TGCAGCGTTGAGGCAGCGGGAGAGAGGACCGGGGAGCTGTTTTTT. Translation gives CSVEAAGERTGELFF.

This clone has a single count. This rearrangement joins TRBV4-2 to TRBJ2-1; D is perhaps TRBD2 (6 bases). The CDR3 contains 15 residues. From germline, CDR1 is LGHNA and CDR2 YNFKEQ. Trimming took 5 bases from V and 2 from J, leaving 13 bases between them. The CDR3 loop is CASSWGTSPYNEQFF. CDR3 bases: TGTGCCAGCAGCTGGGGTACTAGCCCCTACAATGAGCAGTTCTTC.

The gene calls are TRBV29-1 and TRBJ2-1; D may be TRBD2 (5 bases). Germline CDR1 reads SQVTM; CDR2 reads ANQGSEA. V was shortened by 7 bases and J by 9 bases, with 19 bases between the two germline ends. The CDR3 totals 13 residues. CDR3 in DNA: TGCAGCGGGGAGAACTTGAGGGCTCGTGAGCAGTTCTTC. It encodes CSGENLRAREQFF.

V gene TRBV7-8 combines with J gene TRBJ2-1, with 7 bases that match TRBD2. V was clipped by 1 base and J by 6 bases; unmatched bases: 3. Germline CDR1 reads SGHVS; CDR2 reads FQNEAQ. This CDR3 has 14 amino acids. The CDR3: CASSLERDLNEQFF. CDR3 sequence (DNA): TGTGCCAGCAGCTTAGAGCGGGACCTCAATGAGCAGTTCTTC.

This chain links TRBV5-6 with TRBJ1-3, with D maybe TRBD1 (6 bases). Germline assignment: CDR1 SGHDT and CDR2 YYEEEE. Between the trimmed V and J ends, which lost 4 bases and 2 bases, there was a span of 13 bases. CDR3 length: 15 amino acids. CDR3 nucleotides: TGTGCCAGCAGCAGAGTCACAGGGACTGGAAACACCATATATTTT. It specifies CASSRVTGTGNTIYF.

The chain recombines TRBV7-2 with TRBJ2-6; TRBD2 is a possible D gene (6 bases). V lost 0 bases and J 2 bases, leaving 11 bases between the germline ends. Germline V gives CDR1 SGHTA, CDR2 FQGNSA. This CDR3 spans 17 amino acids. This CDR3 reads CASSLAGSGAGANVLTF. The CDR3 DNA is TGTGCCAGCAGCTTAGCGGGATCGGGGGCTGGGGCCAACGTCCTGACTTTC.

The table lists this clone with a count of one. The chain employs TRBV6-6 and TRBJ1-1; D may be TRBD1 (5 bases). The ends were cut back, 4 bases at V and 4 bases at J, with 13 bases in the middle. The CDR3 is made up of 14 amino acids. The V gene's germline CDR1 is MNHNY and CDR2 SVGAGI (reference sequence). CDR3 DNA sequence: TGTGCCAGCAGTTTGGCTCCGGGGGGCACTGAAGCTTTCTTT. Translating gives CASSLAPGGTEAFF.

This clone was detected once. The rearrangement joins TRBV18 to TRBJ1-2, with 9 bases fitting TRBD1. Trimming took 3 bases from V and 2 from J; bases not matched to a gene: 13. CDR1 is KGHSH, CDR2 LQKENI, per germline. The CDR3 consists of 18 residues. CDR3 sequence reads: CASSPTGPGQGSNYGYTF. CDR3 DNA: TGTGCCAGCTCACCTACGGGCCCGGGACAGGGATCGAACTATGGCTACACCTTC.

The table lists this clone with a few counts. This chain uses TRBV27 with TRBJ1-1; D is unresolved. This CDR3 comprises 11 residues. The germline V gene has CDR1 MNHEY and CDR2 SMNVEV (reference sequence). V was clipped by 3 bases and J by 5 bases, with 4 bases between them. CDR3 nucleotides: TGTGCCAGCAGTTTGAGGACTGAAGCTTTCTTT. Its protein product is CASSLRTEAFF.

CDR3 DNA: TGTGCCAGCACCCAAAGGGGGGGCCTTTTCAATGAGCAGTTCTTC. Its protein product is CASTQRGGLFNEQFF. The rearrangement links TRBV6-1 to TRBJ2-1; a weak D match, TRBD2 (7 bases). From germline, CDR1 is MNHNS and CDR2 SASEGT. Trimming pared 7 bases from V and 6 bases from J, leaving 19 bases between. The CDR3 is made up of 15 amino acids.

The chain carries TRBV19 and TRBJ1-1; D perhaps matches TRBD1 (5 bases). Per the germline V gene, CDR1 is LNHDA and CDR2 is SQIVND (reference sequence). The CDR3 is 14 residues long. Trimming removed 3 bases at V and 1 base at J, with 9 bases between. The CDR3 sequence: CASSIRDKNTEAFF. DNA for the CDR3: TGTGCCAGTAGTATCAGGGATAAGAACACTGAAGCTTTCTTT.

This clone was detected a few times. The chain's CDR3 is CAGPRDGGNQPQHF. The CDR3 region has the DNA TGCGCCGGTCCTCGGGACGGGGGAAATCAGCCCCAGCATTTT. The V gene is TRBV10-1, the J gene TRBJ1-5; D perhaps matches TRBD1 (5 bases). The CDR3 spans 14 residues. The V end was cut by 11 bases, the J end by 4 bases, with 18 bases between. Germline lookup yields CDR1 WNHNN and CDR2 SYGVQD (reference sequence).

The rearrangement joins TRBV7-8 to TRBJ2-7; 10 bases agree with TRBD2. V shed 4 bases and J 6 bases; nucleotides not matched to a gene: 12. This CDR3 contains 16 residues. Germline V gene sequence: CDR1 SGHVS, CDR2 FQNEAQ. CDR3 in DNA: TGTGCCAGCAGCTCTAGGGAGACTAGCGGGCTGGGCGAGCAGTACTTC. It yields the protein CASSSRETSGLGEQYF.

V is TRBV7-2 and J is TRBJ2-5; no clear D gene. V lost 4 bases to trimming and J lost 1 base, with 10 bases between them. Germline V CDR1 and CDR2: SGHTA, FQGNSA. The CDR3 is 14 amino acids. The CDR3 coding sequence is TGTGCCAGCAGCTATACCTACAGCCAAGAGACCCAGTACTTC. Translation gives CASSYTYSQETQYF.